The rows below give T cell receptor beta chains drawn from one sample of a study of CD8+ T cells in alopecia areata. This table comes from immunoSEQ multiplex PCR, and its TCRdb copy is limited to in-frame clones, with some not included. The profile covers roughly 120,000 clones, with more than 45% appearing a single time and around 0.46% taken by the ten largest. The input for sequencing was CD4+ T cells sorted from blood, taken at week 4, from a patient treated with tofacitinib. The receptors derive from a human donor with alopecia areata. Each CDR3 is given with its conserved first and last residue. The order of the fields is D gene, clone size, V gene, J gene, CDR3 DNA, CDR3 protein. A D gene is named only where the DNA matches it firmly. Some rows have no size entry. The others give once, few or many, or a class for an expanded clone.

TRBD1	.	TRBV30	TRBJ2-3	TGTGCCTGGAGTCCAGGACAGGGGGCAGATACGCAGTATTTT	CAWSPGQGADTQYF
TRBD2	.	TRBV7-3	TRBJ2-3	TGTGCCAGCGCCCCTAGCGGAAACACAGATACGCAGTATTTT	CASAPSGNTDTQYF
.	few	TRBV5-1	TRBJ2-6	TGCGCCAGCAGTGGGACGGAGGGGGCCAACGTCCTGACTTTC	CASSGTEGANVLTF
.	few	TRBV30	TRBJ2-3	TGTGCCTGGATCGGAAGCACAGATACGCAGTATTTT	CAWIGSTDTQYF
TRBD1	.	TRBV29-1	TRBJ2-7	TGCAGCGCTAACCGACAGGGAGCCTACGAGCAGTACTTC	CSANRQGAYEQYF
.	.	TRBV20-1	TRBJ2-5	TGCAGTGCAACCCTAGGGACCCAGTACTTC	CSATLGTQYF
.	.	TRBV30	TRBJ1-2	TGTGCCTGGACTGCGGCTAACTATGGCTACACCTTC	CAWTAANYGYTF
TRBD1	few	TRBV29-1	TRBJ1-2	TGCAGCGCCAGACAGGGGGCGCAGGGCACCTTC	CSARQGAQGTF
.	.	TRBV7-8	TRBJ2-2	TGTGCCAGTGCTCAGGCTAGCGCCCGCACCGGGGAGCTGTTTTTT	CASAQASARTGELFF
.	few	TRBV9	TRBJ2-1	TGTGCCAGCAGCGGGACACAGGGCCCCTACAATGAGCAGTTCTTC	CASSGTQGPYNEQFF
TRBD1	.	TRBV5-1	TRBJ2-5	TGCGCCAGTGGATCGGGACAGCTCCAAGAGACCCAGTACTTC	CASGSGQLQETQYF
.	once	TRBV6-6	TRBJ1-5	TGTGCCGGCAGCAGGGGAAGCAATCAGCCCCAGCATTTT	CAGSRGSNQPQHF
.	.	TRBV5-4	TRBJ2-3	TGTGCCAGCAGCTTTCGTAGCACAGATACGCAGTATTTT	CASSFRSTDTQYF
.	few	TRBV2	TRBJ1-2	TGTGCCAGCAGTGCACGGACGTCTGCCCGGGGCTACACCTTC	CASSARTSARGYTF
TRBD1	once	TRBV5-4	TRBJ2-7	TGTGCCAGCAGCACGGGGGACAGGGGGAAGGAGCAGTACTTC	CASSTGDRGKEQYF
.	.	TRBV13	TRBJ2-2	TGTGCCAGCAGCTCCGTCGGGGGGCAGAACACCGGGGAGCTGTTTTTT	CASSSVGGQNTGELFF
.	.	TRBV6-1	TRBJ2-1	TGTGCCAGCAATGACGGACTTGTTGGACGTTACAATGAGCAGTTCTTC	CASNDGLVGRYNEQFF
TRBD1	few	TRBV30	TRBJ2-3	TGTGCCTGGAGCAGGGGGCGCACAGATACGCAGTATTTT	CAWSRGRTDTQYF
.	.	TRBV9	TRBJ1-1	TGTGCCAGCAGCGCCGTAGTGGGGGAAGCTTTCTTT	CASSAVVGEAFF
.	.	TRBV11-2	TRBJ2-1	TGTGCCAGCAGCTTAGCGTCTCGCTCCTACAATGAGCAGTTCTTC	CASSLASRSYNEQFF
TRBD2	.	TRBV29-1	TRBJ2-2	TGCAGCGCCGGGACTAGCGCGAACACCGGGGAGCTGTTTTTT	CSAGTSANTGELFF
.	few	TRBV5-4	TRBJ2-1	TGTGCCAGCAGCTCCGAAGGTTACTACAATGAGCAGTTCTTC	CASSSEGYYNEQFF
.	.	TRBV29-1	TRBJ2-4	TGCAGCGTTGGTATAGCCAAAAACATTCAGTACTTC	CSVGIAKNIQYF
TRBD2	.	TRBV29-1	TRBJ2-1	TGCAGCGTGGAGCTAGCGGGGAGAGCAACCGAGCAGTTCTTC	CSVELAGRATEQFF
.	.	TRBV9	TRBJ2-7	TGTGCCAGCAGCCCCCTCGATAGCTACGAGCAGTACTTC	CASSPLDSYEQYF
TRBD2	few	TRBV7-8	TRBJ2-7	TGTGCCAGCAGGCCAAGGGGAAGGGAAACTAGCGGGAGTTCCTACGAGCAGTACTTC	CASRPRGRETSGSSYEQYF
.	.	TRBV6-1	TRBJ1-5	TGTGCCAGCACCGGGGGTCAGCCCCAGCATTTT	CASTGGQPQHF
.	.	TRBV25-1	TRBJ2-3	TGTGCCAGCAGCCCCGCGGATACGCAGTATTTT	CASSPADTQYF
.	few	TRBV20-1	TRBJ2-3	TGCAGTGGATTACTTGGAGATACGCAGTATTTT	CSGLLGDTQYF
TRBD2	.	TRBV30	TRBJ2-3	TGTGCCTGGAGTGGGGTACGGGGGGGCCTTACAGATACGCAGTATTTT	CAWSGVRGGLTDTQYF
.	few	TRBV19	TRBJ2-2	TGTGCCAGTAGTGTCGAAAACACCGGGGAGCTGTTTTTT	CASSVENTGELFF
TRBD1	.	TRBV7-9	TRBJ2-7	TGTGCCAGCAGCTTAGGACAGGGGGGCGAGCAGTACTTC	CASSLGQGGEQYF